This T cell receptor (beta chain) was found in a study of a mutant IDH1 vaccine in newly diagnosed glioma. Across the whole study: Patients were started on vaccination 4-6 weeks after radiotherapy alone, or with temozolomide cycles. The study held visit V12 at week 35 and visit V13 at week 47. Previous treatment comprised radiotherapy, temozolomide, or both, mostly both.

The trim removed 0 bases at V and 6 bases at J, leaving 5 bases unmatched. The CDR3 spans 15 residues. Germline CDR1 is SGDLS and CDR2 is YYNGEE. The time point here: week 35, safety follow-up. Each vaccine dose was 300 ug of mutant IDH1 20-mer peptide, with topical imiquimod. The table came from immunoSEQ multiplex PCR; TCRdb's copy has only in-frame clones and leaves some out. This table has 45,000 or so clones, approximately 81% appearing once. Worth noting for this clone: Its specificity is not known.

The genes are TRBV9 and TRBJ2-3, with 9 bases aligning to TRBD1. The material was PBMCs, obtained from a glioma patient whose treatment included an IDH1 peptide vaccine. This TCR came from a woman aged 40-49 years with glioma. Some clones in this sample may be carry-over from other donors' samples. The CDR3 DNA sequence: TGTGCCAGCAGCGTAGGGGACAGGGTGGGGGATACGCAGTATTTT. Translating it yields CASSVGDRVGDTQYF.